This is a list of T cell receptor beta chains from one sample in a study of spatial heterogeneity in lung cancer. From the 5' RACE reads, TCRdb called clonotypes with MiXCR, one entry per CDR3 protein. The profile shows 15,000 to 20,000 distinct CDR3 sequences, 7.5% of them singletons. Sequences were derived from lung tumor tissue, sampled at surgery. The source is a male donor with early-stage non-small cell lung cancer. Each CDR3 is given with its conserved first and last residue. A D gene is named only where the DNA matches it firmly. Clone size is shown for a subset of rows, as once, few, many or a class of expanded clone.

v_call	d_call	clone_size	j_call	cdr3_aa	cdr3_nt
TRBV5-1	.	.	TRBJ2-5	CASSFSDPLRETQYF	TGCGCCAGCAGCTTTTCTGACCCGCTCAGAGAGACCCAGTACTTC
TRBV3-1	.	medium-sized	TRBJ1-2	CASSHPDSYGYTF	TGTGCCAGCAGCCACCCCGACAGCTATGGCTACACCTTC
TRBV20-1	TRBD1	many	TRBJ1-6	CSARDRGRLYNSPLHF	TGCAGTGCTAGGGACAGGGGCAGGCTATATAATTCACCCCTCCACTTT
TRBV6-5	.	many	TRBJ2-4	CASSYRGGAIDIQYF	TGTGCCAGCAGTTACCGTGGGGGGGCAATAGACATTCAGTACTTC
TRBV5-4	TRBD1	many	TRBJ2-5	CASSRDREGETQYF	TGTGCCAGCAGCCGGGACAGGGAGGGGGAGACCCAGTACTTC
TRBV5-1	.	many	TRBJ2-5	CASSLALETQYF	TGCGCCAGCAGCTTGGCTTTGGAGACCCAGTACTTC
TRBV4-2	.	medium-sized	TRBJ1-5	CASSQDMGSNQPQHF	TGTGCCAGCAGCCAAGATATGGGTTCAAATCAGCCCCAGCATTTT
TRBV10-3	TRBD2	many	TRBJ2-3	CAIRASGGFTDTQYF	TGTGCCATCAGGGCTAGCGGGGGCTTTACAGATACGCAGTATTTT
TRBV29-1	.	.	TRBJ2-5	CSVGGSGETQYF	TGCAGCGTTGGGGGTTCCGGAGAGACCCAGTACTTC
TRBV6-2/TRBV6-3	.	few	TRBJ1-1	CASSYIDSSYEAFF	TGTGCCAGCAGTTATATCGACAGTTCCTATGAAGCTTTCTTT
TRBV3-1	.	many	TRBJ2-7	CASSRDRGLEQYF	TGTGCCAGCAGTCGGGACCGAGGTCTCGAGCAGTACTTC
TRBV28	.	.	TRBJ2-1	CASTEGRGTYNEQFF	TGTGCCAGCACCGAGGGCCGGGGTACCTACAATGAGCAGTTCTTC
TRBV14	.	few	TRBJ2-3	CASSQDLSSTDTQYF	TGTGCCAGCAGCCAAGATTTAAGTAGCACAGATACGCAGTATTTT
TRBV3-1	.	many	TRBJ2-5	CASSQDPNSGTQYF	TGTGCCAGCAGCCAAGATCCAAATTCCGGGACCCAGTACTTC
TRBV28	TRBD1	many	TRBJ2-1	CASTLQGAKRFF	TGTGCCAGCACGTTACAGGGGGCTAAACGGTTCTTC
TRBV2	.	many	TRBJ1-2	CASSEAGKGYTF	TGTGCCAGCAGTGAAGCGGGGAAGGGCTACACCTTC
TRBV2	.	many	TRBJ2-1	CASSELNEQFF	TGTGCCAGCAGTGAGCTCAATGAGCAGTTCTTC
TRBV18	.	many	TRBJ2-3	CASSPPGERRDTQYF	TGTGCCAGCTCACCACCGGGGGAGCGGCGGGATACGCAGTATTTT
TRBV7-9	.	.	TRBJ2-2	CASSLVAFVVNTGELFF	TGTGCCAGCAGCTTAGTCGCGTTCGTGGTGAACACCGGGGAGCTGTTTTTT
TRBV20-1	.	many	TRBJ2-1	CSAWADRGAMNNEQFF	TGCAGTGCCTGGGCAGATCGGGGGGCCATGAACAATGAGCAGTTCTTC
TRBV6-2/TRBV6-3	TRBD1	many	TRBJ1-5	CASSLRQGNQPQHF	TGTGCCAGCAGCCTCAGACAGGGTAATCAGCCCCAGCATTTT
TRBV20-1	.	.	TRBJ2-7	CSARETRDRYSYEQYF	TGCAGTGCTAGAGAGACGCGGGACAGATACTCCTACGAGCAGTACTTC
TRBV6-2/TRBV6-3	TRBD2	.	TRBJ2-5	CASSYGPSGVLGTQYF	TGTGCCAGCAGTTACGGGCCTAGCGGGGTCCTAGGAACCCAGTACTTC
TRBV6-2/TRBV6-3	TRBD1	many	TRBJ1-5	CASSSWGQSYNQPQHF	TGTGCCAGCAGCTCGTGGGGACAGAGCTACAATCAGCCCCAGCATTTT
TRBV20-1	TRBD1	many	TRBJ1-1	CSARESGQLNTEAFF	TGCAGTGCTAGAGAGTCGGGACAGCTGAACACTGAAGCTTTCTTT
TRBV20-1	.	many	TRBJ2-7	CSARRDYEQYF	TGCAGTGCTAGGAGGGACTACGAGCAGTACTTC
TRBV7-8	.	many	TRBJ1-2	CASSLARNYGYTF	TGTGCCAGCAGCTTAGCTCGTAACTATGGCTACACCTTC